The 19 T cell receptor beta chains listed next were all sequenced from one sample in a study of blood T cell repertoires in COVID-19. TCRdb keeps only in-frame clones here, not all; method: immunoSEQ multiplex PCR. The repertoire holds about 90,000 clones, with about 75% as singletons. Sequencing was carried out using peripheral blood. All receptors come from a woman aged 80 or over with acute or convalescent COVID-19.

The V gene is TRBV6-5, the J gene TRBJ1-2, with D maybe TRBD1 (6 bases). Deletions cut 6 bases from V and 2 bases from J, with 13 bases between. Per germline, CDR1 MNHEY and CDR2 SVGAGI. The CDR3 sequence is 14 residues long. This CDR3 is CASRKTGLNYGYTF. CDR3 sequence (DNA): TGTGCCAGCAGGAAGACAGGCCTCAACTATGGCTACACCTTC.

V gene TRBV6-1 combines with J gene TRBJ2-1, with D unresolved. Per germline, CDR1 MNHNS and CDR2 SASEGT. This CDR3 spans 12 amino acids. The V gene lost 9 bases and the J gene lost 6 bases, with 12 bases spanning the gap. The CDR3 is CASREGPNEQFF. CDR3 nucleotides: TGTGCCAGTAGAGAAGGGCCCAATGAGCAGTTCTTC.

This rearrangement joins TRBV24-1 to TRBJ2-3; D is possibly TRBD1 (6 bases). The CDR3 contains 16 residues. Germline CDR1 and CDR2: KGHDR and SFDVKD. Trimming pared 5 bases from V and 2 bases from J, leaving 16 bases between. The CDR3 nucleotides read TGTGCCACCAGTGGGTCGGACAGTCAATCCACAGATACGCAGTATTTT. Its translation is CATSGSDSQSTDTQYF.

The chain joins TRBV2 to TRBJ2-5; D ambiguous. V was shortened by 6 bases and J by 2 bases, with 16 bases between the two germline ends. CDR3 length: 15 amino acids. The germline gives CDR1 SNHLY, CDR2 FYNNEI. In DNA, the CDR3 is TGTGCCAGCAGAAACTCGCAGGCAGGACAAGAGACCCAGTACTTC. Protein product: CASRNSQAGQETQYF.

This chain links TRBV6-5 with TRBJ2-2; tentatively, D is TRBD1 (6 bases). V lost 6 bases, J lost 5 bases, and 16 bases lay in between. There are 15 residues in the CDR3. Germline loops: CDR1 MNHEY, CDR2 SVGAGI. Written as DNA, the CDR3 is TGTGCCAGCAGCTCCCCAGGGGAAGGTACCGGGGAGCTGTTTTTT. Its protein product is CASSSPGEGTGELFF.

The chain has TRBV7-9 and TRBJ1-6; D call uncertain. Germline loops: CDR1 SEHNR, CDR2 FQNEAQ (reference sequence). CDR3 length: 14 amino acids. The germline V and J ends were trimmed by 5 bases and 7 bases, with 12 bases remaining between them. The CDR3: CASSPSPVNSPLHF. The CDR3 coding sequence is TGTGCCAGCAGCCCTTCCCCGGTAAATTCACCCCTCCACTTT.

V and J are TRBV5-1 and TRBJ2-5; 7 bases align to TRBD2. The CDR3 is 15 amino acids. Germline-derived CDR1 and CDR2 are SGHRS and YFSETQ. The J segment lost 3 bases and the V segment lost 0 bases, leaving 5 bases of the junction unmatched. This CDR3 is CASSLGPGTKETQYF. CDR3 nucleotides: TGCGCCAGCAGCTTGGGGCCCGGGACTAAAGAGACCCAGTACTTC.

This clone was found once. This chain connects TRBV5-4 to TRBJ2-5; 7 bases fit TRBD1. V lost 3 bases and J lost 5; bases outside the gene matches: 10. In germline, CDR1 is SGHNT, CDR2 YYREEE (reference sequence). This CDR3 region has 15 residues. The CDR3 is CASSSKDRPRETQYF. The CDR3 bases are TGTGCCAGCAGCTCGAAGGACAGGCCTCGGGAGACCCAGTACTTC.

The CDR3 loop reads CASSWDSLLRGQYF. The CDR3 DNA follows: TGTGCCAGCAGCTGGGACAGCCTCCTACGAGGGCAGTACTTC. J is TRBJ2-7 and V is TRBV6-2 or TRBV6-3; TRBD1 matches 7 bases. Germline V gene sequence: CDR1 MNHEY, CDR2 SVGEGT. CDR3 length: 14 residues. The V segment lost 6 bases and the J segment 9 bases; nucleotides outside the gene matches: 14.

This chain connects TRBV12-3 or TRBV12-4 to TRBJ1-1; D is perhaps TRBD1 (5 bases). CDR3 size: 13 residues. V lost 8 bases to trimming and J lost 5 bases, with 15 bases between them. The CDR3 here is CASGRGEITEAFF. In DNA, the CDR3 is TGTGCCAGCGGCCGGGGGGAGATAACTGAAGCTTTCTTT.

In its sample, this clone was seen a few times. This chain uses TRBV29-1 with TRBJ1-1; 8 bases are shared with TRBD1. The CDR3 is 13 residues long. CDR1 and CDR2 from the germline V gene are SQVTM and ANQGSEA. The trim removed 6 bases at V and 5 bases at J, leaving 8 bases unmatched. The DNA of the CDR3 is TGCAGCGTAGCACAGGGGGGGTGGACTGAAGCTTTCTTT. Translated: CSVAQGGWTEAFF.

The J gene is TRBJ2-1, the V gene TRBV9; TRBD2 is a possible D gene (6 bases). Per germline, CDR1 SGDLS and CDR2 YYNGEE. The CDR3 consists of 15 residues. Trimming pared 2 bases from V and 0 bases from J, leaving 9 bases between. The chain's CDR3 is CASSVSGSSYNEQFF. The CDR3 DNA is TGTGCCAGCAGCGTTAGCGGTAGCTCCTACAATGAGCAGTTCTTC.

This clone was recorded only once. J is TRBJ2-3 and V is TRBV5-1, with 7 positions matching TRBD2. V gave up 0 bases and J gave up 3 bases; unmatched junction bases: 7. The CDR3 extends over 16 amino acids. Germline V lookup: CDR1 SGHRS, CDR2 YFSETQ. The CDR3 reads CASSLEVGLGTDTQYF. CDR3 DNA sequence: TGCGCCAGCAGCTTGGAGGTAGGACTAGGGACAGATACGCAGTATTTT.

This clone was picked up many times. CDR3 sequence reads: CASSLQGNTEAFF. The CDR3 DNA follows: TGCGCCAGCAGCCTACAGGGGAACACTGAAGCTTTCTTT. This sequence joins TRBV5-1 and TRBJ1-1, with D possibly TRBD1 on 6 matching bases. The germline CDR1 and CDR2 sequences are SGHRS and YFSETQ. Between the trimmed V and J ends, which lost 4 bases and 1 base, there was a span of 8 bases. The CDR3 extends over 13 amino acids.

The chain employs TRBV9 and TRBJ1-2; TRBD1 matches 10 bases. This CDR3 region has 13 residues. Germline trimming cut 2 bases from V and 8 bases from J; bases unmatched to any gene: 3. CDR1 is SGDLS and CDR2 is YYNGEE in the germline V gene. For the CDR3, the DNA is TGTGCCAGCAGCGTGACAGGGGGCGGAGGCTACACCTTC. This codes for CASSVTGGGGYTF.

The chain combines TRBV7-3 with TRBJ2-3; 15 bases agree with TRBD2. The V and J ends lost 5 bases and 6 bases, in that order; junction bases with no gene match: 9. This CDR3 is 17 amino acids long. Per the germline V gene, CDR1 is SGHTA and CDR2 is FQGTGA. CDR3: CASSPAGLAGGGDTQYF. In DNA form, the CDR3 reads TGTGCCAGCAGCCCTGCGGGACTAGCGGGGGGCGGGGATACGCAGTATTTT.

V gene TRBV19 combines with J gene TRBJ1-5; maybe TRBD1 (5 bases). The CDR3 runs 14 residues. Germline values: CDR1 LNHDA, CDR2 SQIVND (reference sequence). V lost 3 bases and J lost 2, with 8 bases in between. Here the CDR3 DNA reads TGTGCCAGTAGTATGGGGCAGGGCAATCAGCCCCAGCATTTT. As protein: CASSMGQGNQPQHF.

The chain recombines TRBV7-2 with TRBJ2-1, with D perhaps matching TRBD2 (6 bases). V lost 1 base and J 0 bases, leaving 13 bases between the germline ends. Germline V lookup: CDR1 SGHTA, CDR2 FQGNSA. CDR3 length: 17 residues. CDR3 sequence reads: CASSLVASESSYNEQFF. In DNA, the CDR3 is TGTGCCAGCAGCTTAGTAGCTAGCGAGAGCTCCTACAATGAGCAGTTCTTC.

This chain connects TRBV4-3 to TRBJ2-7; D may be TRBD1 (5 bases). The CDR3 is 15 amino acids. V was trimmed by 1 base and J by 2 bases, leaving 12 bases between them. Germline V CDR1 and CDR2: LGHNA, YSLEER. Here the CDR3 reads CASSQGRGRAYEQYF. The CDR3, as DNA: TGCGCCAGCAGCCAAGGAAGAGGCAGGGCCTACGAGCAGTACTTC.